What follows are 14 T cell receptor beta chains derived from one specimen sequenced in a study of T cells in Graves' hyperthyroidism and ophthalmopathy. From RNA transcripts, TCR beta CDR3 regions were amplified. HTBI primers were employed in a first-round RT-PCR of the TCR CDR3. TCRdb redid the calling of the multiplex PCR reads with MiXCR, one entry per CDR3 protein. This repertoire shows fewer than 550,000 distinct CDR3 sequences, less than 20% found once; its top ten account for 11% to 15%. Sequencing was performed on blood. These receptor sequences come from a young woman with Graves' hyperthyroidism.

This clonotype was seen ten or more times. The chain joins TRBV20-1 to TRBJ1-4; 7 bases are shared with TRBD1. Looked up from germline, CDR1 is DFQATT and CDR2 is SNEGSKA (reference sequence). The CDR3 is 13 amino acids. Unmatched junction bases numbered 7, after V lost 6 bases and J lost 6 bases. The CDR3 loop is CSAIRGIYEKLFF. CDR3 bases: TGCAGTGCGATCAGGGGGATATATGAAAAACTGTTTTTT.

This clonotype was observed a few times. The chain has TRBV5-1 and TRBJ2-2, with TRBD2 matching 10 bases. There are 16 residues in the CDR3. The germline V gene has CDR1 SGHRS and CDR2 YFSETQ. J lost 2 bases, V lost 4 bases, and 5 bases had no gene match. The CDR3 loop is CASSTGLAANTGELFF. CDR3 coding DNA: TGCGCCAGCAGCACAGGACTAGCGGCTAACACCGGGGAGCTGTTTTTT.

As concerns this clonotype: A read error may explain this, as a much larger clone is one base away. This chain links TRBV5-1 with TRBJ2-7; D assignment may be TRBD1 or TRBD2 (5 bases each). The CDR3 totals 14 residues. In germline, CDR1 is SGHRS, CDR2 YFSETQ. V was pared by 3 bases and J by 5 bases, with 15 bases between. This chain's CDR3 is CASSWDGEGHEQYF. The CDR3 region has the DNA TGCGCCAGCAGCTGGGACGGCGAGGGTCACGAGCAGTACTTC. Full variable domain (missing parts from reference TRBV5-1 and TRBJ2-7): KAGVTQTPRYLIKTRGQQVTLSCSPISGHRSVSWYQQTPGQGLQFLFEYFSETQRNKGNFPGRFSGRQFSNSRSEMNVSTLELGDSALYLCASSWDGEGHEQYFGPGTRLTVT.

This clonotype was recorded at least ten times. CDR3 loop: CASSSWTSGRGETQYF. The CDR3 DNA reads TGTGCCAGCAGTTCCTGGACTAGCGGGCGGGGAGAGACCCAGTACTTC. The chain links TRBV12-3 or TRBV12-4 to TRBJ2-5; 11 bases are shared with TRBD2. The CDR3 extends over 16 amino acids. V trimming: 4 bases; J trimming: 4 bases; junction bases outside the gene matches: 8.

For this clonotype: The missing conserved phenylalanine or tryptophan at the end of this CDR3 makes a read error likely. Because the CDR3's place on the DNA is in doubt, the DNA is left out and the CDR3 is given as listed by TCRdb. The CDR3 region is CASSERKREAP. The gene calls are TRBV2 and TRBJ1-2. Counting both end residues, the CDR3 totals 11 amino acids. Germline CDR1 is SNHLY and CDR2 is FYNNEI.

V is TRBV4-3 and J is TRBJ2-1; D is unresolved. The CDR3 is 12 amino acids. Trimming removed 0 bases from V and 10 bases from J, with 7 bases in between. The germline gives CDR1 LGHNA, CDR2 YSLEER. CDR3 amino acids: CASSQEPSEQFF. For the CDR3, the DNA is TGCGCCAGCAGCCAAGAACCATCCGAGCAGTTCTTC.

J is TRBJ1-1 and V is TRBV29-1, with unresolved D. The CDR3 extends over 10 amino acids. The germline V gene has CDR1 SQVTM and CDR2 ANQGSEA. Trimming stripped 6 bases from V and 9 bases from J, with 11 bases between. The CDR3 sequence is CSVTREKAFF. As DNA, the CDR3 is TGCAGCGTGACGAGGGAGAAAGCTTTCTTT.

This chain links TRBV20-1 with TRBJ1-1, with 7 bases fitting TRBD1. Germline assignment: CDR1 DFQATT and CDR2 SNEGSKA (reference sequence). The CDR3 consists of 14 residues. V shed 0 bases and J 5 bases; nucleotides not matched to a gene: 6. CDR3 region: CSARDRQGGTEAFF. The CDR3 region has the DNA TGCAGTGCTAGAGATCGACAGGGCGGAACTGAAGCTTTCTTT.

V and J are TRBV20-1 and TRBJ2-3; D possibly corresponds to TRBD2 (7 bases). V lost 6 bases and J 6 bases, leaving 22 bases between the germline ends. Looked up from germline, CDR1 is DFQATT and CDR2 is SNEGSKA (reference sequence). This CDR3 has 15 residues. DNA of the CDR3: TGCAGTGCCAGAAAAGGGGGGGCGGGGGAGGATACGCAGTATTTT. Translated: CSARKGGAGEDTQYF.

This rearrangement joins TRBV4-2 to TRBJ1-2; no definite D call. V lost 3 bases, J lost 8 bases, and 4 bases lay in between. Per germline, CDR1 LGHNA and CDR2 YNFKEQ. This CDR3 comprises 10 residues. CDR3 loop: CASSHRGYTF. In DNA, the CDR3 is TGTGCCAGCAGCCACAGAGGCTACACCTTC.

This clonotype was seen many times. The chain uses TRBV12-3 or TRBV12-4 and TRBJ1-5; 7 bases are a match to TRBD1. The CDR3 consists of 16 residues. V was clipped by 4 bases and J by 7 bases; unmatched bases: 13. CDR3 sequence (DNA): TGTGCCAGCAGTTCCTCGGGACAGACTAACCTACAGCCCCAGCATTTT. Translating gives CASSSSGQTNLQPQHF.

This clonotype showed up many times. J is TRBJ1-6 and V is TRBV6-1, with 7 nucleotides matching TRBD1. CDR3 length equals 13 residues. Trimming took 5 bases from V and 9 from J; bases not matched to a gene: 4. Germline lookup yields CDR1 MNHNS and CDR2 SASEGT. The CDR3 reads CASSTGEASPLHF. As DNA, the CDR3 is TGTGCCAGCAGTACAGGGGAGGCTTCACCCCTCCACTTT.

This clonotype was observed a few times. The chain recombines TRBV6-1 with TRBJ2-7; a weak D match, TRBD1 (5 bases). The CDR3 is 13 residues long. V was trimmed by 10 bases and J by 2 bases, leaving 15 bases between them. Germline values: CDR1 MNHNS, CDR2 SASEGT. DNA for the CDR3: TGTGCCACACGACGACAGAGCACCTACGAGCAGTACTTC. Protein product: CATRRQSTYEQYF.

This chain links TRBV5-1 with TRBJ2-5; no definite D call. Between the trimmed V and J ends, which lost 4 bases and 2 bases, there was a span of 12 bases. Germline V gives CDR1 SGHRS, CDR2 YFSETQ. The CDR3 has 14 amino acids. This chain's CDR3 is CASSMGRVQETQYF. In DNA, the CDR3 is TGCGCCAGCAGCATGGGAAGGGTACAAGAGACCCAGTACTTC.